This T cell receptor (beta chain) derives from a study of CD8 T cells in Susac syndrome. With random hexamers, reverse transcription was performed on 0.5 to 1 ug of RNA. In TCRdb, the immunoSEQ multiplex PCR reads were re-called with MiXCR into one record per CDR3 protein. The sample contains about 200,000 distinct CDR3 sequences, roughly 95% of which appear only once. This sequence was found in a human donor in good health. Sequenced material: CD4+ T cells from PBMCs.

CDR3 protein: CASSFGTVKETQYF. CDR3 DNA sequence: TGTGCCAGCAGCTTTGGGACGGTAAAAGAGACCCAGTACTTC. The V and J genes are TRBV7-9 and TRBJ2-5; the D call may be TRBD1 or TRBD2 (5 bases each). Germline CDR1 SEHNR, CDR2 FQNEAQ (reference sequence). The CDR3 contains 14 residues. V was trimmed by 3 bases and J by 3 bases, leaving 11 bases between them.